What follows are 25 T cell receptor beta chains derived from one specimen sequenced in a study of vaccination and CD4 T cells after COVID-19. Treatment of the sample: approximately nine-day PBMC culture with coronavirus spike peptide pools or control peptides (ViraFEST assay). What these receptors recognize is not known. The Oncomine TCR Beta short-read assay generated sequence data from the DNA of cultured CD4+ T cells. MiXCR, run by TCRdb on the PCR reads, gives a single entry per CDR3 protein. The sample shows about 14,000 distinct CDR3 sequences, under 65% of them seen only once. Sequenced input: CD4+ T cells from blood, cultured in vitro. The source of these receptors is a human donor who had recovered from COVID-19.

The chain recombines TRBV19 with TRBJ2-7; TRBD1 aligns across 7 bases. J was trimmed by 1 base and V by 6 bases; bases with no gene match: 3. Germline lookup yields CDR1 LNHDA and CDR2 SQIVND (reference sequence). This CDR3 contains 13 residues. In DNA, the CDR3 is TGTGCCAGTAGACAGGGGCGTTCCTACGAGCAGTACTTC. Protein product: CASRQGRSYEQYF.

The CDR3 here is CATSRGQGVGNQPQHF. CDR3 bases: TGTGCCACCAGTCGAGGGCAGGGGGTCGGCAATCAGCCCCAGCATTTT. The rearrangement uses TRBV24-1 and TRBJ1-5; 7 nucleotides align to TRBD1. The ends lost 6 bases at V and 2 bases at J; junction bases unmatched: 9. Germline V gene sequence: CDR1 KGHDR, CDR2 SFDVKD. This CDR3 region has 16 residues.

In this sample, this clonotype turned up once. CDR3: CASSGRGSGNTIYF. The CDR3 coding sequence is TGTGCCAGCAGCGGCAGGGGCTCTGGAAACACCATATATTTT. The chain is built from TRBV7-8 and TRBJ1-3, with D possibly TRBD1 on 6 matching bases. This CDR3 region has 14 residues. CDR1 and CDR2 (germline): SGHVS, FQNEAQ. Trimming removed 5 bases from V and 0 bases from J, with 8 bases in between.

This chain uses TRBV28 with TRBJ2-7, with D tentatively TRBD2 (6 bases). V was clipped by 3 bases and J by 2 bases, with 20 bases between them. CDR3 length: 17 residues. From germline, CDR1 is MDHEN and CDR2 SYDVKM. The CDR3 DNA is TGTGCCAGCAGTTTGGACGACATTGGGGACTTAACCTACGAGCAGTACTTC. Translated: CASSLDDIGDLTYEQYF.

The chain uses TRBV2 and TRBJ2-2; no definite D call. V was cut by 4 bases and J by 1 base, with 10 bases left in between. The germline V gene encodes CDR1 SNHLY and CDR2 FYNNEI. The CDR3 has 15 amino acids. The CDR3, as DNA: TGTGCCAGCAGTGCCCGGCTAGGGAACACCGGGGAGCTGTTTTTT. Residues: CASSARLGNTGELFF. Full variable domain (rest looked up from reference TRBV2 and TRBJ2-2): EPEVTQTPSHQVTQMGQEVILRCVPISNHLYFYWYRQILGQKVEFLVSFYNNEISEKSEIFDDQFSVERPDGSNFTLKIRSTKLEDSAMYFCASSARLGNTGELFFGEGSRLTVL.

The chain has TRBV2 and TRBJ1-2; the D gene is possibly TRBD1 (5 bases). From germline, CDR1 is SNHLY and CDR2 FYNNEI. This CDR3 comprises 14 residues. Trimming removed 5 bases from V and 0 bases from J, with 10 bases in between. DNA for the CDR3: TGTGCCAGCAGTCTGGGACGGACTAACTATGGCTACACCTTC. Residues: CASSLGRTNYGYTF. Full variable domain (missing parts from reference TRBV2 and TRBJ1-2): EPEVTQTPSHQVTQMGQEVILRCVPISNHLYFYWYRQILGQKVEFLVSFYNNEISEKSEIFDDQFSVERPDGSNFTLKIRSTKLEDSAMYFCASSLGRTNYGYTFGSGTRLTVV.

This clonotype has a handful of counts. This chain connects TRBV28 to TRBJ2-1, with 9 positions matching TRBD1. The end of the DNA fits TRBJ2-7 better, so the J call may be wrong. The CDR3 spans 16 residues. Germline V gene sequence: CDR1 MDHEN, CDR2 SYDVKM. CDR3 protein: CASSYRSGTGWHEQYF. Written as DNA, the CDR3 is TGTGCCAGCAGTTATCGGTCCGGGACAGGGTGGCACGAGCAGTACTTC.

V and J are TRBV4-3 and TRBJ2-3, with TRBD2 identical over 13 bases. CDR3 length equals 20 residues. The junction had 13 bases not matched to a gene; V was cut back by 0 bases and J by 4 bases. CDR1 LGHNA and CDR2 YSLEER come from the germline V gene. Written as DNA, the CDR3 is TGCGCCAGCAGCCAAGAGGTAATAAGTGGACTAGCGGGAGCGGCAGATACGCAGTATTTT. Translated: CASSQEVISGLAGAADTQYF.

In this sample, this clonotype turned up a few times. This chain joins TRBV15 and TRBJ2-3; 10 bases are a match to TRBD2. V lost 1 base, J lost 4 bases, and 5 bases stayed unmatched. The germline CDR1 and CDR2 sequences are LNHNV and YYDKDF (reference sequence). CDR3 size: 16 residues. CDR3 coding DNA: TGTGCCACCAGCAGAGGGGCTAGCGGGAGTGCAGATACGCAGTATTTT. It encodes CATSRGASGSADTQYF.

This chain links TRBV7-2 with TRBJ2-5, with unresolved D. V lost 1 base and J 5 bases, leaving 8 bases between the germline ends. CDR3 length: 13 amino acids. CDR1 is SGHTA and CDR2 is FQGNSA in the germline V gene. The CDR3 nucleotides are TGTGCCAGCAGCTTAGAAAATCTCGAGACCCAGTACTTC. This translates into CASSLENLETQYF.

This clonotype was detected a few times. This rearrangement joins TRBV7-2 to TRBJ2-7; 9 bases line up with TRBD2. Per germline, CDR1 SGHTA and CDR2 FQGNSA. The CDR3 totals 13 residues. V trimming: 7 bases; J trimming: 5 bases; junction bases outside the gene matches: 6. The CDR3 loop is CASKGLASNEQYF. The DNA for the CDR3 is TGTGCCAGCAAAGGACTAGCGTCGAACGAGCAGTACTTC.

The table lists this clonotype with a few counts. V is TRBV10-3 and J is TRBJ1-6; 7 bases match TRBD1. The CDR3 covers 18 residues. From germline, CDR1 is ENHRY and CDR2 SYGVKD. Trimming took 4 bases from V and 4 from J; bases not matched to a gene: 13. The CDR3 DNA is TGTGCCATCAGTGCCAATGAAGGGGACAGAGCATATAATTCACCCCTCCACTTT. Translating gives CAISANEGDRAYNSPLHF.

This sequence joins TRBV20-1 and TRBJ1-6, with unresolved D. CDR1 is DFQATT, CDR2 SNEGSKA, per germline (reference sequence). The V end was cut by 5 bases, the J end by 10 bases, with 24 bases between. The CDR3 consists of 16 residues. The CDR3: CSAAGLFSVGGSPLHF. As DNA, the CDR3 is TGCAGTGCTGCTGGCTTATTTTCGGTCGGCGGGTCACCCCTCCACTTT.

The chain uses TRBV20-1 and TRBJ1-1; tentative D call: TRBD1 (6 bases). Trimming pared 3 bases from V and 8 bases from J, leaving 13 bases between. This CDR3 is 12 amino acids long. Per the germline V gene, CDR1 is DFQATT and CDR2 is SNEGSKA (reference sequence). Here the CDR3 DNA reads TGCAGTGCTAGTCCACGGACAGTCGAAGCTTTCTTT. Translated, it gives CSASPRTVEAFF.

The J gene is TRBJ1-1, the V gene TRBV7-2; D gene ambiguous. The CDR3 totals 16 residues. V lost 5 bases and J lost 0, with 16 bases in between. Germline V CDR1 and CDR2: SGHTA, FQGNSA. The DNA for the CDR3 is TGTGCCAGCAGCCCTAGGGTGAACTCCCTGAACACTGAAGCTTTCTTT. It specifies CASSPRVNSLNTEAFF. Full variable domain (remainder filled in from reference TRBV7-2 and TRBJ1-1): GAGVSQSPSNKVTEKGKDVELRCDPISGHTALYWYRQSLGQGLEFLIYFQGNSAPDKSGLPSDRFSAERTGGSVSTLTIQRTQQEDSAVYLCASSPRVNSLNTEAFFGQGTRLTVV.

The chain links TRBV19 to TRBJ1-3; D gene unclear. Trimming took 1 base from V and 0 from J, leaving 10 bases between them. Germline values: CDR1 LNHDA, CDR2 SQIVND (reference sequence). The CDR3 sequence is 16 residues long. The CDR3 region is CASSIGGSHSGNTIYF. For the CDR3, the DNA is TGTGCCAGTAGTATAGGGGGAAGCCACTCTGGAAACACCATATATTTT.

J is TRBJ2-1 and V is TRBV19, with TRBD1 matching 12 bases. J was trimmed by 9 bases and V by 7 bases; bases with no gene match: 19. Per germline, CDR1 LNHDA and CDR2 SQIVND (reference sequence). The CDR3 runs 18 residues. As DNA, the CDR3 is TGTGCCAGTAAGTCCCTCGGGACAGGGGGCGCGGGTTTTGGTGAGCAGTTCTTC. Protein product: CASKSLGTGGAGFGEQFF.

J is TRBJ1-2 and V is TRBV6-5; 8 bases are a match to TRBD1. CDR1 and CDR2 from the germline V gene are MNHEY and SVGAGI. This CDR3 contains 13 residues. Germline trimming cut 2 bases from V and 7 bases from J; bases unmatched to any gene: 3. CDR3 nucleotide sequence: TGTGCCAGCAGTTACGACAGGGGATTTGGCTACACCTTC. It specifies CASSYDRGFGYTF.

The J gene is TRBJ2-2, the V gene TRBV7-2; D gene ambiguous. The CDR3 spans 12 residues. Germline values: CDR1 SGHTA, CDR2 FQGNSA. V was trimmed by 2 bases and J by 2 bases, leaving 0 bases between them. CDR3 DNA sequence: TGTGCCAGCAGCTTAAACACCGGGGAGCTGTTTTTT. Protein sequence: CASSLNTGELFF.

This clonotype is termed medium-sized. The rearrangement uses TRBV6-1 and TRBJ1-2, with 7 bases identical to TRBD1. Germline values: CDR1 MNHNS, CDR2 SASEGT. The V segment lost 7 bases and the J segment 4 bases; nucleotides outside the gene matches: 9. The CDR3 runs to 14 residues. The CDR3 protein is CASTLTGSVYGYTF. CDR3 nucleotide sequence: TGTGCCAGCACCCTGACAGGGTCGGTCTATGGCTACACCTTC.

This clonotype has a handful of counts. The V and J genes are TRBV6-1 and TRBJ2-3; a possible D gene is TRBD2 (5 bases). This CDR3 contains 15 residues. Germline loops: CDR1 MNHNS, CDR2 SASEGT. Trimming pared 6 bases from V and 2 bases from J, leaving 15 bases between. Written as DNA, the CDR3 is TGTGCCAGCAGACCCGACCGGGAAGCCACAGATACGCAGTATTTT. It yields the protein CASRPDREATDTQYF.

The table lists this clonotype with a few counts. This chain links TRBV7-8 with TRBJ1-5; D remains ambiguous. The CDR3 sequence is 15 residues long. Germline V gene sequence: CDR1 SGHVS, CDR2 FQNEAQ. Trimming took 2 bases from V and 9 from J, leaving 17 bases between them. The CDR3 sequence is CASSLSQALVGPQHF. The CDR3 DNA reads TGTGCCAGCAGCTTAAGCCAGGCCCTAGTAGGGCCCCAGCATTTT. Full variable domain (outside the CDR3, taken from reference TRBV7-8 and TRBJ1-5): GAGVSQSPRYKVAKRGQDVALRCDPISGHVSLFWYQQALGQGPEFLTYFQNEAQLDKSGLPSDRFFAERPEGSVSTLKIQRTQQEDSAVYLCASSLSQALVGPQHFGDGTRLSIL.

The CDR3 nucleotides read TGTGCCAGCAGCTTAAGGAGACTAGCGGGAGGTGGTGAGCAGTTCTTC. Its translation is CASSLRRLAGGGEQFF. This chain connects TRBV11-2 to TRBJ2-1, with 13 bases fitting TRBD2. The J segment lost 9 bases and the V segment lost 2 bases, leaving 7 bases of the junction unmatched. The CDR3 is made up of 16 amino acids. The germline V gene encodes CDR1 SGHAT and CDR2 FQNNGV.

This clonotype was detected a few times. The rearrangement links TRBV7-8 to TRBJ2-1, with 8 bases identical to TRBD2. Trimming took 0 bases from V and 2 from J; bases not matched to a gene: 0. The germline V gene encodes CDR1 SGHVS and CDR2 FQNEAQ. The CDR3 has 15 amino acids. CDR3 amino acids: CASSLASGAYNEQFF. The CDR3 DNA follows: TGTGCCAGCAGCTTAGCTAGCGGGGCCTACAATGAGCAGTTCTTC.

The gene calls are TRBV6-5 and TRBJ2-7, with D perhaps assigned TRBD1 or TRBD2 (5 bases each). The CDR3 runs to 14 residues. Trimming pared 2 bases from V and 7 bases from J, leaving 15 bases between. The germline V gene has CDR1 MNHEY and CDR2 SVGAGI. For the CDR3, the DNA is TGTGCCAGCAGTTACATACAGGCAAAGCGGGAGCAGTACTTC. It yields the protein CASSYIQAKREQYF.